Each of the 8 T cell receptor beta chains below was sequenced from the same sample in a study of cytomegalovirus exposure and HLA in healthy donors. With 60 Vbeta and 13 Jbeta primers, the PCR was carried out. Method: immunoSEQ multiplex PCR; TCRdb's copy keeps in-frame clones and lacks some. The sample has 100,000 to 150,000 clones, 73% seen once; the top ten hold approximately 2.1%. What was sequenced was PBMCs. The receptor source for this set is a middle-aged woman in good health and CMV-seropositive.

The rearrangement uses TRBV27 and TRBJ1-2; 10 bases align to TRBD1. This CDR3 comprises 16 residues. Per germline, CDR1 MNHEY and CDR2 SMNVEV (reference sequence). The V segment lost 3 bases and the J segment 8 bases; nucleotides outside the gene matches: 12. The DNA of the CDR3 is TGTGCCAGCAGTTTTTTGGCCGGGACAGGGGCTATCGGCTACACCTTC. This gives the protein CASSFLAGTGAIGYTF.

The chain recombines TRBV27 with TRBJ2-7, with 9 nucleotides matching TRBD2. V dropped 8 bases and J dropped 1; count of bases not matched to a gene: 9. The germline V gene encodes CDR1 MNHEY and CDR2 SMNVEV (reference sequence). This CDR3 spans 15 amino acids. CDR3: CASGVPGLASYEQYF. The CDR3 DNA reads TGTGCCAGCGGGGTTCCGGGACTAGCATCCTACGAGCAGTACTTC.

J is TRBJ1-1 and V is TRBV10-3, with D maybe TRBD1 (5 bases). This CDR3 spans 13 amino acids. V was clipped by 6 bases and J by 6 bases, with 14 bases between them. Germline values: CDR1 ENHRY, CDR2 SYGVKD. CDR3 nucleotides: TGTGCCATCAGGTCCAGGGTGGACGCTGAAGCTTTCTTT. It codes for CAIRSRVDAEAFF.

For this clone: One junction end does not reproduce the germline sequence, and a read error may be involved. The CDR3: CSSSLAGTGGREQYF. As DNA, the CDR3 is TGTTCCAGCAGCTTAGCTGGGACAGGGGGCCGCGAGCAGTACTTC. The V and J genes are TRBV7-9 and TRBJ2-7; 12 bases are shared with TRBD1. Germline V CDR1 and CDR2: SEHNR, FQNEAQ (reference sequence). The length of the CDR3 is 15 residues.

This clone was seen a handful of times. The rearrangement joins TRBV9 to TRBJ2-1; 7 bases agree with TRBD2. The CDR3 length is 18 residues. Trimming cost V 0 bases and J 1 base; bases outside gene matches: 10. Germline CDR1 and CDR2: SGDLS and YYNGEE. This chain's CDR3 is CASSVEPSRRGSYNEQFF. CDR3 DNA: TGTGCCAGCAGCGTAGAGCCCTCCAGGCGGGGGTCCTACAATGAGCAGTTCTTC.

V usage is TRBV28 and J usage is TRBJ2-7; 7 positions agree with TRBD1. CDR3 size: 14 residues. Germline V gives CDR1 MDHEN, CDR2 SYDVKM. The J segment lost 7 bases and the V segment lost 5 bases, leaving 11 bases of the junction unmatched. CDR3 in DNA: TGTGCCAGCAGTCCCCGAGGGGGCGCTCAAGAGCAGTACTTC. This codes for CASSPRGGAQEQYF.

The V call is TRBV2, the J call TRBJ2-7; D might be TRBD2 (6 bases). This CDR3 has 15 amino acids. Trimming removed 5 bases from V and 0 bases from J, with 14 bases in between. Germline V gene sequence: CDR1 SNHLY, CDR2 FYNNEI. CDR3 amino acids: CASSSLGGSSYEQYF. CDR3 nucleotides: TGTGCCAGCAGTTCGCTGGGGGGTAGCTCCTACGAGCAGTACTTC.

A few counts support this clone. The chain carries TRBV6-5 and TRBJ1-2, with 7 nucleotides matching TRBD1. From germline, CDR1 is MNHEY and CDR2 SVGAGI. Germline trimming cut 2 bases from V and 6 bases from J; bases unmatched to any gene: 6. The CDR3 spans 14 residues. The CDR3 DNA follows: TGTGCCAGCAGTTACGACAGGGAATCGAATGGCTACACCTTC. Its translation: CASSYDRESNGYTF.